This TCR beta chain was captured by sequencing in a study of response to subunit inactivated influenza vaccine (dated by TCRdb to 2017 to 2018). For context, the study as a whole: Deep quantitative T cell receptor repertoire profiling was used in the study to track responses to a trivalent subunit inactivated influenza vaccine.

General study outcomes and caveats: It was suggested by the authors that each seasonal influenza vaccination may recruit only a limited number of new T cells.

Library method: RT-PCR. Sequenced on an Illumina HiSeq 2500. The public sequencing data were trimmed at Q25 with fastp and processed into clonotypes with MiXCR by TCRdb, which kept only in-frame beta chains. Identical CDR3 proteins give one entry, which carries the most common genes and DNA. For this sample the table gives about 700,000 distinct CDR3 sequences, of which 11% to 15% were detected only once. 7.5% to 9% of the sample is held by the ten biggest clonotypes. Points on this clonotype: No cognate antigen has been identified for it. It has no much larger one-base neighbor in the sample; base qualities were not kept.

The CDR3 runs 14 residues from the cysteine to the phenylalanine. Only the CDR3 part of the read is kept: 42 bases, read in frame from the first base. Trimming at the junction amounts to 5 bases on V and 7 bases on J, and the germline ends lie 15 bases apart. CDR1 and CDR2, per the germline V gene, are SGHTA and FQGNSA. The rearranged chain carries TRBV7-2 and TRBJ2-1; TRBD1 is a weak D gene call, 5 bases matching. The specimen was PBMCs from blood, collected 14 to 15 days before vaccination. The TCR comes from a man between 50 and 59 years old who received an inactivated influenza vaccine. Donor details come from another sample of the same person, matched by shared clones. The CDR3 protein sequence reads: CASSHLRVGNEQFF. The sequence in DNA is TGTGCCAGCAGCCACCTCAGGGTGGGGAATGAGCAGTTCTTC.